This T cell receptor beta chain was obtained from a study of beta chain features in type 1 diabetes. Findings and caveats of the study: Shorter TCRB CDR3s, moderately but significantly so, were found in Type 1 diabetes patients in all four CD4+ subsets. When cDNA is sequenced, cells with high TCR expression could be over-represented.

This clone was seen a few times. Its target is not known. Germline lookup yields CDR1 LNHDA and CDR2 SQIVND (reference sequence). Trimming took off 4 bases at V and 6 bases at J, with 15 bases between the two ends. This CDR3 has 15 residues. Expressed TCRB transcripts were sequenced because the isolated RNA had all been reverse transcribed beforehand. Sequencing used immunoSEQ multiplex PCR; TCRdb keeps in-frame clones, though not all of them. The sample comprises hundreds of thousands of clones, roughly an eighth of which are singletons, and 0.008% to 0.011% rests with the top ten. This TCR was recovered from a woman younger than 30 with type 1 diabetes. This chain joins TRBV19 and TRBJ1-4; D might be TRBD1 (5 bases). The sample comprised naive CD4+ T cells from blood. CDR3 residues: CASSTRTRRDEKLFF. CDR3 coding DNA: TGTGCCAGTAGTACCCGGACAAGGAGAGATGAAAAACTGTTTTTT.